The 22 T cell receptor beta chains below were found in one sample sequenced in a study of cytomegalovirus exposure and HLA in healthy donors. The PCR was carried out with 60 Vbeta primers and 13 Jbeta primers. Assay used: immunoSEQ multiplex PCR; TCRdb lists only in-frame clones, some missing. The sample contains roughly 150,000 clones, around 82% of which appear only once. The sequencing input was PBMCs. The receptors derive from a woman aged 50 to 65 in good health and CMV-seropositive.

The V gene is TRBV5-4, the J gene TRBJ2-5; D is possibly TRBD1 (8 bases). The J call may not be correct, given that the DNA end is closer to TRBJ2-7. The CDR3 spans 16 residues. Germline-derived CDR1 and CDR2 are SGHNT and YYREEE (reference sequence). CDR3 coding DNA: TGTGCCAGCAGTTCCGCCCACAACAGGGGGGGGAACGAGCAGTACTTC. This translates into CASSSAHNRGGNEQYF.

The chain is built from TRBV7-9 and TRBJ2-1, with 7 bases aligning to TRBD2. Germline V gives CDR1 SEHNR, CDR2 FQNEAQ (reference sequence). V lost 2 bases to trimming and J lost 6 bases; unmatched junction nucleotides: 7. CDR3 length: 15 residues. CDR3 region: CASSLTSVTPNEQFF. The CDR3 coding sequence is TGTGCCAGCAGCTTAACTAGCGTAACGCCCAATGAGCAGTTCTTC.

This chain links TRBV19 with TRBJ1-2; 9 nucleotides agree with TRBD1. The CDR3 spans 14 residues. V was clipped by 4 bases and J by 5 bases; unmatched bases: 5. Germline V CDR1 and CDR2: LNHDA, SQIVND (reference sequence). The CDR3 protein is CASSTHGTGYGYTF. The CDR3 nucleotides are TGTGCCAGTAGTACACACGGGACAGGGTATGGCTACACCTTC.

This chain connects TRBV27 to TRBJ1-1, with a weak D call TRBD1 (6 bases). The germline V gene has CDR1 MNHEY and CDR2 SMNVEV (reference sequence). V lost 2 bases to trimming and J lost 8 bases, with 9 bases between them. The CDR3 sequence is 12 residues long. The CDR3 DNA sequence: TGTGCCAGCAGTTTACGGGGGGGCGAAGCTTTCTTT. Translated, it gives CASSLRGGEAFF.

J is TRBJ2-6 and V is TRBV2, with TRBD2 as a possible D gene (6 bases). This CDR3 comprises 16 residues. Looked up from germline, CDR1 is SNHLY and CDR2 is FYNNEI. Trimming left V 5 bases short and J 4 bases short, with 15 bases between. Here the CDR3 reads CASSTGLSSGANVLTF. Here the CDR3 DNA reads TGTGCCAGCAGTACCGGACTATCTTCAGGGGCCAACGTCCTGACTTTC.

The V call is TRBV2, the J call TRBJ1-1; 7 bases match TRBD1. V was pared by 3 bases and J by 5 bases, with 6 bases of the junction left unmatched. CDR3 length: 14 residues. CDR1 is SNHLY, CDR2 FYNNEI, per germline. The CDR3 spells CASSEKGAVTEAFF. The CDR3 nucleotides are TGTGCCAGCAGTGAGAAGGGGGCGGTGACTGAAGCTTTCTTT.

The chain recombines TRBV28 with TRBJ1-1; D remains ambiguous. V gave up 5 bases and J gave up 5 bases, with 15 bases separating them. This CDR3 contains 14 residues. Germline assignment: CDR1 MDHEN and CDR2 SYDVKM. CDR3 nucleotide sequence: TGTGCCAGCAGTACCACGGGGAAGGGAACTGAAGCTTTCTTT. Residues: CASSTTGKGTEAFF.

The DNA of the CDR3 is TGTGCCAGCAGCCGACAGGGGAAGAACACCGGGGAGCTGTTTTTT. This sequence encodes CASSRQGKNTGELFF. V usage is TRBV7-9 and J usage is TRBJ2-2; TRBD1 agrees at 8 bases. Per the germline V gene, CDR1 is SEHNR and CDR2 is FQNEAQ (reference sequence). CDR3 size: 15 residues. Trimming took 5 bases from V and 1 from J; bases not matched to a gene: 3.

The chain joins TRBV21-1 to TRBJ1-3; TRBD1 is taken as the D call from the table, unchecked against the DNA. TRBV21-1 is designated a pseudogene. The CDR3 loop spans 12 amino acids. The CDR3 nucleotides read TGTGCCAGCAGCAACACAGGAAACACCATATATTTT. It specifies CASSNTGNTIYF.

As DNA, the CDR3 is TGTGCCAGCAGTCCTAGGGGGCGGGGGAACACTGAAGCTTTCTTT. The encoded protein is CASSPRGRGNTEAFF. This chain connects TRBV2 to TRBJ1-1, with 7 bases identical to TRBD1. Per the germline V gene, CDR1 is SNHLY and CDR2 is FYNNEI. V trimming: 5 bases; J trimming: 1 base; junction bases outside the gene matches: 7. CDR3 size: 15 residues.

In its sample, this clone was seen a few times. The chain couples TRBV19 to TRBJ1-2, with 10 positions matching TRBD1. This CDR3 spans 14 amino acids. After removal of 7 bases from V and 4 bases from J, the junction contained 6 bases not matched to a gene. CDR1 and CDR2 (germline): LNHDA, SQIVND (reference sequence). The chain's CDR3 is CASTNRDRGYGYTF. In nucleotides, the CDR3 is TGTGCCAGTACGAATCGGGACAGGGGCTATGGCTACACCTTC.

The chain uses TRBV5-6 and TRBJ1-2, with TRBD1 identical over 9 bases. This CDR3 has 12 amino acids. With 3 bases clipped from V and 7 bases from J, the junction kept 1 base outside the gene matches. Germline-derived CDR1 and CDR2 are SGHDT and YYEEEE. The CDR3 sequence: CASSSTGGGYTF. The CDR3 bases are TGTGCCAGCAGCTCGACAGGGGGTGGCTACACCTTC.

The CDR3 DNA reads TGTGCCAGCAGCAAGCAAGCGGGGGAGGGCACAGATACGCAGTATTTT. This encodes CASSKQAGEGTDTQYF. This chain connects TRBV9 to TRBJ2-3; 8 positions agree with TRBD2. The V segment lost 4 bases and the J segment 1 base; nucleotides outside the gene matches: 8. The V gene's germline CDR1 is SGDLS and CDR2 YYNGEE. The CDR3 contains 16 residues.

DNA for the CDR3: TGCGCCAGCAGCCAAGAAAGGTCGGACAACTACGAGCAGTACTTC. Its protein is CASSQERSDNYEQYF. The rearrangement uses TRBV4-1 and TRBJ2-7; tentative D call: TRBD1 (5 bases). Per germline, CDR1 MGHRA and CDR2 YSYEKL. This CDR3 has 15 residues. Trimming took 0 bases from V and 3 from J, leaving 12 bases between them.

The chain uses TRBV5-4 and TRBJ1-1, with D perhaps TRBD1 (6 bases). From germline, CDR1 is SGHNT and CDR2 YYREEE (reference sequence). The CDR3 contains 13 residues. The V end lost 4 bases, the J end lost 11 bases, and 18 bases lay between the germline ends. The CDR3 spells CASSPGQWGEAFF. The CDR3 DNA is TGTGCCAGCAGCCCAGGACAGTGGGGAGAGGCTTTCTTT.

This chain joins TRBV5-4 and TRBJ1-1, with unresolved D. The CDR3 covers 11 residues. The germline V gene encodes CDR1 SGHNT and CDR2 YYREEE (reference sequence). V lost 6 bases and J 8 bases, leaving 11 bases between the germline ends. CDR3 residues: CASTGPGEAFF. Here the CDR3 DNA reads TGTGCCAGCACCGGCCCGGGGGAAGCTTTCTTT. The complete variable domain, with remaining parts taken from reference TRBV5-4 and TRBJ1-1, reads ETGVTQSPTHLIKTRGQQVTLRCSSQSGHNTVSWYQQALGQGPQFIFQYYREEENGRGNFPPRFSGLQFPNYSSELNVNALELDDSALYLCASTGPGEAFFGQGTRLTVV.

V and J are TRBV5-1 and TRBJ2-2, with TRBD2 identical over 12 bases. Germline CDR1 SGHRS, CDR2 YFSETQ. The CDR3 has 16 residues. After removal of 5 bases from V and 5 bases from J, the junction contained 7 bases not matched to a gene. The CDR3 loop is CASRSPTSGGTGELFF. The CDR3 DNA is TGCGCCAGCAGGTCACCTACTAGCGGGGGGACCGGGGAGCTGTTTTTT.

The chain uses TRBV6-5 and TRBJ1-2; TRBD1 matches at 10 bases. Germline loops: CDR1 MNHEY, CDR2 SVGAGI. The CDR3 has 15 amino acids. V lost 6 bases to trimming and J lost 7 bases; unmatched junction nucleotides: 11. Here the CDR3 DNA reads TGTGCCAGCAGATCCACGACGACAGGGGGCCGTGGCTACACCTTC. It yields the protein CASRSTTTGGRGYTF.

This chain links TRBV30 with TRBJ1-5; the D gene is possibly TRBD1 (5 bases). The V end was cut by 0 bases, the J end by 7 bases, with 10 bases between. CDR3 length: 13 amino acids. Germline lookup yields CDR1 GTSNPN and CDR2 SVGIG (reference sequence). The CDR3 DNA reads TGTGCCTGGAGTGTACAAGGGGTACAGCCCCAGCATTTT. It yields the protein CAWSVQGVQPQHF.

The rearrangement uses TRBV4-3 and TRBJ2-2, with 9 bases aligning to TRBD2. The CDR3 is 15 amino acids. With 0 bases clipped from V and 9 bases from J, the junction kept 5 bases outside the gene matches. Germline V gives CDR1 LGHNA, CDR2 YSLEER. This CDR3 reads CASSQDGGGARELFF. DNA of the CDR3: TGCGCCAGCAGCCAAGATGGCGGGGGGGCCCGGGAGCTGTTTTTT.

This clone appeared many times. V usage is TRBV7-9 and J usage is TRBJ1-3; D call uncertain. The CDR3 is made up of 15 amino acids. Trimming took off 5 bases at V and 4 bases at J, with 15 bases between the two ends. The germline gives CDR1 SEHNR, CDR2 FQNEAQ (reference sequence). Here the CDR3 DNA reads TGTGCCAGCAGCCAAGAGGAGGCAACCGGAAACACCATATATTTT. It specifies CASSQEEATGNTIYF.

The chain uses TRBV7-2 and TRBJ2-3, with D possibly TRBD2 on 5 matching bases. Deletions cut 4 bases from V and 4 bases from J, with 18 bases between. The CDR3 spans 16 residues. Looked up from germline, CDR1 is SGHTA and CDR2 is FQGNSA. CDR3 sequence: CASSSPRAVGADTQYF. The CDR3 DNA sequence: TGTGCCAGCAGCTCCCCCCGGGCGGTCGGGGCAGATACGCAGTATTTT. The entire variable domain, with the rest obtained from reference TRBV7-2 and TRBJ2-3, is as follows: GAGVSQSPSNKVTEKGKDVELRCDPISGHTALYWYRQSLGQGLEFLIYFQGNSAPDKSGLPSDRFSAERTGGSVSTLTIQRTQQEDSAVYLCASSSPRAVGADTQYFGPGTRLTVL.